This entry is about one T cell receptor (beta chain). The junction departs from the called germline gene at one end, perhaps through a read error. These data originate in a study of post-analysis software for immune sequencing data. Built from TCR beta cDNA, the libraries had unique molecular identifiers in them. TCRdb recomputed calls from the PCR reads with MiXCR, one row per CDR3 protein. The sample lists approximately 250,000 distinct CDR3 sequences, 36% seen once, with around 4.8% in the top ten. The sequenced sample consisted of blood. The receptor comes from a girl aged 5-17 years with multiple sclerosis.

This CDR3 reads CASNQEQGTNTEAFF. The CDR3, as DNA: TGCGCCAGCAACCAAGAGCAGGGGACGAACACTGAAGCTTTCTTT. The rearrangement links TRBV4-1 to TRBJ1-1, with D maybe TRBD1 (6 bases). Germline values: CDR1 MGHRA, CDR2 YSYEKL. The CDR3 runs 15 residues.